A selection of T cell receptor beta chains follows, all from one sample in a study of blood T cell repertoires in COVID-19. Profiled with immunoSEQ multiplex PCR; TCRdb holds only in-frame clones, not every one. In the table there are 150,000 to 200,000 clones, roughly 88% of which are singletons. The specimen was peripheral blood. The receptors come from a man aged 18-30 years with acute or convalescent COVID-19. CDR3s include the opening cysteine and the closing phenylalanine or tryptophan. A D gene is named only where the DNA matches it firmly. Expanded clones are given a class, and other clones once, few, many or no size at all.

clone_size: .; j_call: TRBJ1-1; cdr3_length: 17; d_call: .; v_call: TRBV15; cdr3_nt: TGTGCCACCAGCAGAGGGTACGGGGAGGGGAAGAACACTGAAGCTTTCTTT; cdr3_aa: CATSRGYGEGKNTEAFF
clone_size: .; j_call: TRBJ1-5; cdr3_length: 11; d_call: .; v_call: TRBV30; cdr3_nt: TGTGCCTTCGGCTCGGGGGAGCCCCAGCATTTT; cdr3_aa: CAFGSGEPQHF
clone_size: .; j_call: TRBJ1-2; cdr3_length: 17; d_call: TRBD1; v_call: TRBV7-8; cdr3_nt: TGTGCCAGCAGCCCCCCGGGACAGGGGGCGCGAGGCTATGGCTACACCTTC; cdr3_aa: CASSPPGQGARGYGYTF
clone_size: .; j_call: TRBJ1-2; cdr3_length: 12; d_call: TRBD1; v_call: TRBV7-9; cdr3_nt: TGTGCCAGCAGCTTGGACAGGGGGGGCTACACCTTC; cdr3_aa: CASSLDRGGYTF
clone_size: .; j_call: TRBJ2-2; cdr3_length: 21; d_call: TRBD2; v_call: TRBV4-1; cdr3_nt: TGCGCCAGCAGCCACGACATGGTTAAACTAGCGGGAGGGTTCACCACCGGGGAGCTGTTTTTT; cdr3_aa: CASSHDMVKLAGGFTTGELFF
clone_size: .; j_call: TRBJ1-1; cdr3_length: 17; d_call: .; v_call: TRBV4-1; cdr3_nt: TGCGCCAGCAGCCAAGAGGGGCCCGGACGGCTGAACACTGAAGCTTTCTTT; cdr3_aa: CASSQEGPGRLNTEAFF
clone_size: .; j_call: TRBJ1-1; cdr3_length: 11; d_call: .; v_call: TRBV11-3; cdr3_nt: TGTGCCAGCAGCACAGGACAGGAAGCTTTCTTT; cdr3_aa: CASSTGQEAFF
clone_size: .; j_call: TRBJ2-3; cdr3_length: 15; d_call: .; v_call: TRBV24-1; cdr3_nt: TGTGCCACCAGTGAGGCGGGGACTCGGACAGATACGCAGTATTTT; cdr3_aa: CATSEAGTRTDTQYF
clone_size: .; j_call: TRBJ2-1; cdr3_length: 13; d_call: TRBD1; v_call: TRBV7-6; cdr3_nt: TGTGCCAGCAGCTGGGGACAGCCCAATGAGCAGTTCTTC; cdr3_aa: CASSWGQPNEQFF
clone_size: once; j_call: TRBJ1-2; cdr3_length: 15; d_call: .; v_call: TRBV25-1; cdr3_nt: TGTGCCAGCAGTGAGGGACTGGGAGCTAACTATGGCTACACCTTC; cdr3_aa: CASSEGLGANYGYTF
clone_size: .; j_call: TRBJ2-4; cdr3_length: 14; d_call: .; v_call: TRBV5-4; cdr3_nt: TGTGCCAGCAGCAGCGGGACAGGCAAAAACATTCAGTACTTC; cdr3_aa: CASSSGTGKNIQYF
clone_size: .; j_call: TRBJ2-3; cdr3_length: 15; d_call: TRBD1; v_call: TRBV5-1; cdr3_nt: TGCGCCAGCAGGGGACAGGGCGAAATCACAGATACGCAGTATTTT; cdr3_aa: CASRGQGEITDTQYF
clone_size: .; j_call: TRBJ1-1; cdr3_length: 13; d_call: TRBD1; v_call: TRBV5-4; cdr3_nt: TGTGCCAGCAGCCTTATGACAGGGGTTGAAGCTTTCTTT; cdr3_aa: CASSLMTGVEAFF
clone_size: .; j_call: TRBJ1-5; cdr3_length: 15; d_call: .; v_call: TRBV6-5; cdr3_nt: TGTGCCAGCATCGCGGAGATCCGGAGGGAACAGCCCCAGCATTTT; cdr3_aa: CASIAEIRREQPQHF
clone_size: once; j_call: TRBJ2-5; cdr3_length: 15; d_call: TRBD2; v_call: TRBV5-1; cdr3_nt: TGCGCCAGCAGCCCCGGACTAGCGGGGTGGGAGACCCAGTACTTC; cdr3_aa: CASSPGLAGWETQYF
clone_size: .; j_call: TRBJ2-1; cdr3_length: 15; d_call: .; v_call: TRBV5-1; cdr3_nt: TGCGCCAGCAGCTTGACAGGGACCACCTACAATGAGCAGTTCTTC; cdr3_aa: CASSLTGTTYNEQFF
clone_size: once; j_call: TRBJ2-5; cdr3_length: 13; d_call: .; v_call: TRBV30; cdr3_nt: TGTGCCTGGAGTGTACCCGGGAGTGGGACCCAGTACTTC; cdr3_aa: CAWSVPGSGTQYF
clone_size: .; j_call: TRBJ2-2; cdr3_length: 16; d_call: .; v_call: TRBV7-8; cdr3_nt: TGTGCCAGCAGCCCCCTTTCCCAGTTAAACACCGGGGAGCTGTTTTTT; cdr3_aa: CASSPLSQLNTGELFF
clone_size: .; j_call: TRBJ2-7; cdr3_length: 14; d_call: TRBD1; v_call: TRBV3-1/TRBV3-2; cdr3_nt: TGTGCCAGCAGCCCGGGACAGGGGGTGAACGAGCAGTACTTC; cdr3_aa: CASSPGQGVNEQYF
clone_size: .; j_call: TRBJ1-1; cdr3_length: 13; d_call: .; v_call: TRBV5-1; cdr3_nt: TGCGCCAGCACGGGCAGGGAGAACACTGAAGCTTTCTTT; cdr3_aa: CASTGRENTEAFF
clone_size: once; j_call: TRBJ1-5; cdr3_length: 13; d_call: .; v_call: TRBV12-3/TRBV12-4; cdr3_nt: TGTGCCAGCAGGCCAGGGGGCAATCAGCCCCAGCATTTT; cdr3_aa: CASRPGGNQPQHF
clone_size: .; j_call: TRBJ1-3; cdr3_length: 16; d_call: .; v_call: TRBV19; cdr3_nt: TGTGCCAGTACCCTTTTGGGGAGAGACTCTGGAAACACCATATATTTT; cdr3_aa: CASTLLGRDSGNTIYF
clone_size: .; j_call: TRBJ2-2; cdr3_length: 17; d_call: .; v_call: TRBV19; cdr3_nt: TGTGCCAGTAAACCCCGAGCCGGGACACCGAACACCGGGGAGCTGTTTTTT; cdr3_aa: CASKPRAGTPNTGELFF
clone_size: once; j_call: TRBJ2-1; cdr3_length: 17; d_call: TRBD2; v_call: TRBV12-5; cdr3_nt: TGTGCTAGTGGTTTGGTTTTACTAGCGGGGGAGGACAATGAGCAGTTCTTC; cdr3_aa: CASGLVLLAGEDNEQFF
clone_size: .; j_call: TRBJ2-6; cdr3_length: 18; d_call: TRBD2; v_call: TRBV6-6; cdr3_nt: TGTGCCAGCAGTCTACTAGCGGGGGCGCCAATCGGGGCCAACGTCCTGACTTTC; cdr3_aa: CASSLLAGAPIGANVLTF
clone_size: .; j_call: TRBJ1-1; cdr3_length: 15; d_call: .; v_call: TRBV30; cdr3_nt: TGTGCCTGGAGTGGGGAGGGGGGAGTGAACACTGAAGCTTTCTTT; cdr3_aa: CAWSGEGGVNTEAFF
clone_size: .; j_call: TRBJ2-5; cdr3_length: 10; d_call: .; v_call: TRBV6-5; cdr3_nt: TGTGCCAGCCCTACGGAGACCCAGTACTTC; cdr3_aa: CASPTETQYF
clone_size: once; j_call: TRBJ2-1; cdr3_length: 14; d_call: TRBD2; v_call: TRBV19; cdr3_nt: TGTGCCAGTAGTACACGGACTAGCACCAATGAGCAGTTCTTC; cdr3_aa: CASSTRTSTNEQFF
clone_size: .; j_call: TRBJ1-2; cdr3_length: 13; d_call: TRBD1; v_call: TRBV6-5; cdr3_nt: TGTGCCACTCAGGACAGGGCTGACTATGGCTACACCTTC; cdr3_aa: CATQDRADYGYTF
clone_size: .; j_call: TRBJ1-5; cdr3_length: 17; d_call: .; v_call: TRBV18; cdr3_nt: TGTGCCAGCTCACCGACAGAACCTACTTCTTACAATCAGCCCCAGCATTTT; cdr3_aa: CASSPTEPTSYNQPQHF
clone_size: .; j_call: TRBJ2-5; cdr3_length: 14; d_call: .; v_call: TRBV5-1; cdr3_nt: TGCGCCAGCAGCCCGGGTTTTAGACTAGAGACCCAGTACTTC; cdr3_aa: CASSPGFRLETQYF
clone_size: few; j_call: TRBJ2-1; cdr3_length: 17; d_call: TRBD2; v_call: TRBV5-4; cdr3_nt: TGTGCCAGCAGCCGTGGGACTAGCGGGAGGTCCTACAATGAGCAGTTCTTC; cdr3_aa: CASSRGTSGRSYNEQFF
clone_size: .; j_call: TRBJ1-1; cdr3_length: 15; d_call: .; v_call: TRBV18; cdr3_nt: TGTGCCAGCTCACCAGGGAGGATCCCGAACACTGAAGCTTTCTTT; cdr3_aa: CASSPGRIPNTEAFF
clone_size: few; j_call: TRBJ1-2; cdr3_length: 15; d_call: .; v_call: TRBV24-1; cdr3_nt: TGTGCCACCAGTGATCCTGGGCCCCCGGACTCTGGCTACACCTTC; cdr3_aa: CATSDPGPPDSGYTF
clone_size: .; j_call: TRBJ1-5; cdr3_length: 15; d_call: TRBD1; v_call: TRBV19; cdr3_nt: TGTGCCAGTTCCGGGCGGACAGGGGATCAACAGCCCCAGCATTTT; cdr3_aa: CASSGRTGDQQPQHF
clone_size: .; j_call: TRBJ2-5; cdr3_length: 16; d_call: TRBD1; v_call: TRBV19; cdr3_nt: TGTGCCAGTAGGGACCCACAGGGGGCGGATTGGGAGACCCAGTACTTC; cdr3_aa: CASRDPQGADWETQYF
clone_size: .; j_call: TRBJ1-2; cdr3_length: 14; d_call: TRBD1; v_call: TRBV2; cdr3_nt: TGTGCCAGCAGGCGGGACAGGGAAGACTATGGCTACACCTTC; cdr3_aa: CASRRDREDYGYTF
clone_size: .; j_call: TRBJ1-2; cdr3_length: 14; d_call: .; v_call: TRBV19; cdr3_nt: TGTGCCAGTAGTCCCCAGAACAGCTTCTATGGCTACACCTTC; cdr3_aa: CASSPQNSFYGYTF
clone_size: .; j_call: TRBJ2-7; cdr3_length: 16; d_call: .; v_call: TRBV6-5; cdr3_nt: TGTGCCAGCAGTTACAGCGCCAGGGGATCGGGGTACGAGCAGTACTTC; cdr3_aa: CASSYSARGSGYEQYF
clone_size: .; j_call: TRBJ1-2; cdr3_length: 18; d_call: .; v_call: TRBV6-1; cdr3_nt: TGTGCCAGCAGTGAAAGGGGCCAGACGCCCCAGGGAAACTATGGCTACACCTTC; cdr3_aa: CASSERGQTPQGNYGYTF